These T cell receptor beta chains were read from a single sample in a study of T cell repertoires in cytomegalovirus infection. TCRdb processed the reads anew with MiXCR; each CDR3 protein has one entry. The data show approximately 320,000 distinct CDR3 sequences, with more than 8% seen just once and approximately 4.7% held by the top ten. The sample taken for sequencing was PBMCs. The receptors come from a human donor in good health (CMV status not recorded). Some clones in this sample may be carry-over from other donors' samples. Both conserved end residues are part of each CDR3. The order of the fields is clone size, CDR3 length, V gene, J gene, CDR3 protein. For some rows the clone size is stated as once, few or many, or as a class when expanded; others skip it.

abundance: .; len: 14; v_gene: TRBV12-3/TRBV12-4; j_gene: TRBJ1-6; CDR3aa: CASSLTGSQSPLHF
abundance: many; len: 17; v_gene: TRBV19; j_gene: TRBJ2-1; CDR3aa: CASSIQAGGPTNNEQFF
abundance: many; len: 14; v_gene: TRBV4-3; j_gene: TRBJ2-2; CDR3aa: CASSQDRRNGELFF
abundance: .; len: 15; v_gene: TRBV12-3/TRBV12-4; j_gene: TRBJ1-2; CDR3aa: CASSLLIPQTYGYTF
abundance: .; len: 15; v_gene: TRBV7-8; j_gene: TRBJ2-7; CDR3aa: CASSPSWSLTYEQYF
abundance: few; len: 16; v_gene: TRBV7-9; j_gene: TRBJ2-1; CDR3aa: CASSLRRLADYNEQFF
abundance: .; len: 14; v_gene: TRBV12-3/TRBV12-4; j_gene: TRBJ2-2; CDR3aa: CASIFDRNTGELFF
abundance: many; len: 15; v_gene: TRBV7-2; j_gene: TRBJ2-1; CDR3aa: CASSLGGTGRNEQFF
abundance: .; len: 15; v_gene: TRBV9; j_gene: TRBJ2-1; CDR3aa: CASSGSAGFYNEQFF
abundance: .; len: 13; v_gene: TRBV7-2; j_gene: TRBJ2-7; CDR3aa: CASSQGQVYEQYF
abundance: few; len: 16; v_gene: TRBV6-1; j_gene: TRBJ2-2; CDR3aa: CASSDPTAGTSGELFF
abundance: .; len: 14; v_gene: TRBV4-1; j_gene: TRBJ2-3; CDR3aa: CASSQELGTDTQYF
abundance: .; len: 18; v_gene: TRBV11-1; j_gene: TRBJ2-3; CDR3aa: CASSLEGQLSGLRDTQYF
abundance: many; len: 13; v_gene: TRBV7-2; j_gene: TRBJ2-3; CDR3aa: CASTGTGTDTQYF
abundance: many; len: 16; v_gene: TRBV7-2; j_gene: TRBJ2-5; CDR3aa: CASSLGVAGGQETQYF
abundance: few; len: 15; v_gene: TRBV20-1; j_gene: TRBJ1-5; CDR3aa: CSARPRDFSNQPQHF
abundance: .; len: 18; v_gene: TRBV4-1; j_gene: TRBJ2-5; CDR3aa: CASSRILAGGPKEETQYF
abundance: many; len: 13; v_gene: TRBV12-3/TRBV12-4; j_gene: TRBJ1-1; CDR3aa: CASSLGTNTEAFF
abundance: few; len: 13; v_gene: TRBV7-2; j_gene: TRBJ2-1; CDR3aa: CASSRSRYNEQFF
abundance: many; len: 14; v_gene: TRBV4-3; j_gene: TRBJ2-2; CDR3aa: CASSQGRNTGELFF
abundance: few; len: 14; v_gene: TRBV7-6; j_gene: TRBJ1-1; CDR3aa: CASSFMGGNTEAFF
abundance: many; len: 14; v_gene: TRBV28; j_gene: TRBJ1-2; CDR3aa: CASSLPLGNYGYTF
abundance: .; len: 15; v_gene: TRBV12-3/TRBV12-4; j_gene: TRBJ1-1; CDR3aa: CASSPPRTVNTEAFF
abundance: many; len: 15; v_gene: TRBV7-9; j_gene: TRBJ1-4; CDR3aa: CASSFLEREGEKLFF
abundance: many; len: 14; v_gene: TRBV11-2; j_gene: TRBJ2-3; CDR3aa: CASSPWTPPDTQYF
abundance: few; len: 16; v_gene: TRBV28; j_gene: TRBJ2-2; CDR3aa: CASSIRTAKNTGELFF
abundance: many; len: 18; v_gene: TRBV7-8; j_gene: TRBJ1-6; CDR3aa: CASSLVMPSTANNSPLHF
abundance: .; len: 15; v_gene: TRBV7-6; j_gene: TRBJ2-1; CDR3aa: CASSLLTAGVGEQFF
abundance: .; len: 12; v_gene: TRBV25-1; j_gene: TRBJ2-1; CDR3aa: CASVAAPHEQFF
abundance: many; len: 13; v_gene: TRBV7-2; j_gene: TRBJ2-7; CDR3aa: CASSLVFGEEQYF
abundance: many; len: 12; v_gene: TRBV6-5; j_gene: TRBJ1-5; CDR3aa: CASSSTNQPQHF
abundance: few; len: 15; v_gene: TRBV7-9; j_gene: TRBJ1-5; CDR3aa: CASSKGGWSNQPQHF
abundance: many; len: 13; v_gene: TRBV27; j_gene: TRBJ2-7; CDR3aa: CASSHRDSYEQYF
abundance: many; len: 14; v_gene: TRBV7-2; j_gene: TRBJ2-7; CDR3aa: CASSYRGSSYEQYF
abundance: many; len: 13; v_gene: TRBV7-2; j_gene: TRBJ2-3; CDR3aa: CASRTSWTDTQYF
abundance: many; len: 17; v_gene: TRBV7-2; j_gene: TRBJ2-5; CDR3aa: CASSSLAGVVARETQYF
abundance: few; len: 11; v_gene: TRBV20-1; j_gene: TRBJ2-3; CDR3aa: CSASSPQRQYF
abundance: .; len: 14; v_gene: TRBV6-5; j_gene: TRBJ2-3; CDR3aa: CASIDWRLPDTQYF
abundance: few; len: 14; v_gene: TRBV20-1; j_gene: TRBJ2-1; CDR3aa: CSAENYLSYNEQFF
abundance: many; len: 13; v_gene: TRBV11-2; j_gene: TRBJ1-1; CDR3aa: CASSLMGRTEAFF
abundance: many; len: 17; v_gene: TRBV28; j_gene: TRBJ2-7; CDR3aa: CASSLWASQSGSGEQYF
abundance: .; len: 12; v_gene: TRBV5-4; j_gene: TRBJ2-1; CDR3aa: CTSRAYLNEQFF
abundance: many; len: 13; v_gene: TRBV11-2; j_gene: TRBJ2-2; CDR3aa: CASRQGNTGELFF
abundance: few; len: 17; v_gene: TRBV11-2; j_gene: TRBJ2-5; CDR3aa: CASSSLGGATTLETQYF
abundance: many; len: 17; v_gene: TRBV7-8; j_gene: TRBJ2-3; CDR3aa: CASSFTPGQGRTDTQYF
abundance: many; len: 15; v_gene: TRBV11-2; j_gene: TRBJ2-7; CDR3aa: CASSPAQTGGNEQYF
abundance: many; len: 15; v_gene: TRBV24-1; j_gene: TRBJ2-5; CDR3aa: CATSGTTGIQETQYF
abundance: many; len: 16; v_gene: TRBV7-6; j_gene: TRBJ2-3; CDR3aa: CASSRDRDRGGDTQYF
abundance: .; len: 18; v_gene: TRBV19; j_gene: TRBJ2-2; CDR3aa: CASSPSPLGPANTGELFF
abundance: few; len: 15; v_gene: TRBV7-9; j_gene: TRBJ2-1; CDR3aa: CASSLVPDENNEQFF
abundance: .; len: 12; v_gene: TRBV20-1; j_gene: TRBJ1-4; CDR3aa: CSVGRGNEKLFF
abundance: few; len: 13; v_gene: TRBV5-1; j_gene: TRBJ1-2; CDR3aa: CASGGPDYYGYTF
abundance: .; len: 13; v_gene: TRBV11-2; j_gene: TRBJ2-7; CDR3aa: CASSLGSGNEQYF
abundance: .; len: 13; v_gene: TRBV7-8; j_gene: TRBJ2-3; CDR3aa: CASSSQGMDTQYF
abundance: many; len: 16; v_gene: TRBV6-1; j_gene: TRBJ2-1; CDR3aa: CASRLWTDLQGDEQFF